The entry below gives a single T cell receptor (beta chain) sequence along with its context. Its antigen is unknown. Both 60 Vbeta primers and 13 Jbeta primers went into the PCR. Profiled with immunoSEQ multiplex PCR; TCRdb holds only in-frame clones, not every one. Altogether approximately 99,000 clones are present, 81% being singletons, with the ten largest covering under 5.5%. This sample was included in a study of cytomegalovirus exposure and HLA in healthy donors. Study-level results: Some TCR beta chains (more than 150 of them) were listed as cytomegalovirus-associated. Association of approximately 18,000 TCR beta sequences with HLA alleles was found at 0.05 false discovery rate in a later analysis.

As for the donors, each was a healthy bone marrow donor. The germline CDR1 and CDR2 sequences are MDHEN and SYDVKM. The V gene lost 5 bases and the J gene lost 1 base, with 14 bases spanning the gap. This CDR3 has 15 amino acids. This receptor was obtained from a man aged 35-49 years in good health and CMV-seropositive. The V call is TRBV28, the J call TRBJ1-2; D not certain. The sequenced sample was PBMCs. The CDR3 bases are TGTGCCAGCAGTCCCGGGGATGTCTTTAACTATGGCTACACCTTC. Translated, it gives CASSPGDVFNYGYTF.